One T cell receptor (beta chain) is described in this entry. Its specificity is unknown. Profiled with immunoSEQ multiplex PCR; TCRdb holds only in-frame clones, not every one. The sample records 55,000 to 65,000 clones, roughly four fifths being singletons. This record comes from a study of OX40 agonist ivuxolimab in advanced cancers. About the research overall: Patients received the agonistic anti-OX40 (CD134) antibody ivuxolimab.

V was trimmed by 3 bases and J by 6 bases, leaving 24 bases between them. This CDR3 has 17 amino acids. CDR1 is ENHRY, CDR2 SYGVKD, per germline. Findings of the study overall: Mean expanded clone counts were higher in CD8+ than CD4+ T cells. Low normalized T-cell clonal expansion also characterized some of the nonresponders.

Sample: CD4+ or CD8+ T cells sorted from blood, taken in a trial of the OX40 agonist ivuxolimab. The receptor comes from an adult with an advanced solid tumor such as melanoma, head and neck, liver or kidney cancer. The rearrangement joins TRBV10-3 to TRBJ2-7; possibly TRBD1 for D (6 bases). This chain's CDR3 is CAISESRTGSGFVEQYF. DNA of the CDR3: TGTGCCATCAGTGAAAGTCGAACAGGGTCTGGGTTCGTCGAGCAGTACTTC.